Listed below are T cell receptor beta chains from one sample, sequenced in a study of technical replicates of blood from a few donors. Using immunoSEQ multiplex PCR, the repertoire was profiled, and TCRdb retains in-frame clones only, with some absent. This table holds about 80,000 clones, roughly nine tenths found once. The specimen sequenced was T cells isolated from PBMCs. The source of these receptors is a human donor in good health. The CDR3 runs from the conserved cysteine through the conserved F or W. The D gene is left open where the match is weak. Part of the rows lack a size; the others show once, few, many or a class for expanded clones.

V gene	clone size	J gene	D gene	CDR3 protein	CDR3 DNA
TRBV9	-	TRBJ2-7	-	CASSPRLVPYEQYF	TGTGCCAGCAGCCCCCGACTAGTCCCCTACGAGCAGTACTTC
TRBV7-9	-	TRBJ2-7	-	CASSWRGQYEQYF	TGTGCCAGCAGCTGGAGGGGGCAGTACGAGCAGTACTTC
TRBV7-2	-	TRBJ2-7	TRBD2	CASSLYLWAGDSYEQYF	TGTGCCAGCAGCTTATACCTCTGGGCGGGAGATTCCTACGAGCAGTACTTC
TRBV27	-	TRBJ2-7	TRBD2	CASSLRTSSSSYEQYF	TGTGCCAGCAGTCTAAGGACTAGCTCAAGCTCCTACGAGCAGTACTTC
TRBV7-9	-	TRBJ1-4	-	CAILGATNEKLFF	TGTGCCATCCTGGGGGCTACTAATGAAAAACTGTTTTTT
TRBV23-1	-	TRBJ2-7	-	CASSQSRVESSYEQYF	TGCGCCAGCAGTCAATCGAGAGTGGAGAGCTCCTACGAGCAGTACTTC
TRBV7-9	-	TRBJ2-7	-	CASSLVNGYEQYF	TGTGCCAGCAGCTTAGTGAACGGCTACGAGCAGTACTTC
TRBV27	-	TRBJ1-5	TRBD1	CASSLFTGGGQPQHF	TGTGCCAGCAGTTTATTCACAGGGGGAGGTCAGCCCCAGCATTTT
TRBV13	-	TRBJ2-1	TRBD1	CASSHRTGGVNEQFF	TGTGCCAGCAGCCACCGGACAGGGGGAGTAAATGAGCAGTTCTTC
TRBV2	-	TRBJ2-3	-	CASSGLEGSDTQYF	TGTGCCAGCAGTGGTTTAGAGGGCTCAGATACGCAGTATTTT
TRBV12-2	-	TRBJ1-2	-	CASRLTGGRGYTF	TGTGCAAGTCGCTTAACCGGGGGAAGAGGCTACACCTTC
TRBV7-9	-	TRBJ2-1	TRBD2	CASSLSSGRYNEQFF	TGTGCCAGCAGCTTATCCAGCGGGAGGTACAATGAGCAGTTCTTC
TRBV18	-	TRBJ2-5	-	CASSPYLQETQYF	TGTGCCAGCTCACCTTATCTCCAAGAGACCCAGTACTTC
TRBV19	-	TRBJ1-4	TRBD1	CATGQGQEKLFF	TGTGCCACTGGACAGGGCCAGGAAAAACTGTTTTTT
TRBV7-6	-	TRBJ2-7	TRBD2	CASSPLAGGKGEQYF	TGTGCCAGCAGCCCGCTGGCGGGAGGGAAAGGAGAGCAGTACTTC
TRBV5-8	once	TRBJ1-2	TRBD1	CASSTPTGVYGYTF	TGTGCCAGCAGCACCCCTACAGGGGTCTATGGCTACACCTTC
TRBV4-3	-	TRBJ2-7	-	CASSQDPTTYEQYF	TGCGCCAGCAGCCAAGATCCGACAACGTACGAGCAGTACTTC
TRBV28	-	TRBJ2-3	-	CASSGRDNMDTQYF	TGTGCCAGCAGTGGGCGCGACAATATGGATACGCAGTATTTT
TRBV28	-	TRBJ1-1	TRBD1	CASSRRGLVAFF	TGTGCCAGCAGTCGCAGGGGGCTCGTAGCTTTCTTT
TRBV4-1	-	TRBJ2-7	-	CASSPGVSDEQYF	TGCGCCAGCAGTCCAGGGGTAAGCGACGAGCAGTACTTC
TRBV29-1	-	TRBJ2-1	-	CSVVPGQSSYNEQFF	TGCAGCGTTGTTCCCGGACAAAGCTCCTACAATGAGCAGTTCTTC
TRBV29-1	-	TRBJ2-7	-	CSVGPRADRSYEQYF	TGCAGCGTTGGCCCCAGGGCCGACAGGAGCTACGAGCAGTACTTC
TRBV19	-	TRBJ2-7	TRBD2	CASSMQEREIYEQYF	TGTGCCAGTAGTATGCAGGAGCGGGAAATTTACGAGCAGTACTTC
TRBV7-8	-	TRBJ2-7	-	CASSLVGGVYEQYF	TGTGCCAGCAGCTTAGTGGGGGGAGTCTACGAGCAGTACTTC
TRBV14	-	TRBJ1-4	-	CASSRQVATNEKLFF	TGTGCCAGCAGCCGACAGGTTGCAACTAATGAAAAACTGTTTTTT
TRBV27	-	TRBJ2-1	-	CASSLSPGSYNEQFF	TGTGCCAGCAGTTTATCACCGGGATCCTACAATGAGCAGTTCTTC
TRBV29-1	-	TRBJ1-2	-	CSAHTGLRGYTF	TGCAGCGCCCATACAGGGCTGCGAGGCTACACCTTC
TRBV6-1	once	TRBJ2-7	-	CASARGSYEQYF	TGTGCCAGCGCTAGGGGATCTTACGAGCAGTACTTC